This is a list of T cell receptor beta chains from one sample in a study of shared clonotypes between healthy human individuals. TCRdb keeps only in-frame clones here, not all; method: immunoSEQ multiplex PCR. The sample lists approximately 350,000 clones; 90% to 97% were seen once. The sequenced material came from memory CD8+ T cells sorted from blood. The receptors were sampled from a young man in good health. The CDR3 runs from the conserved cysteine through the conserved F or W. D genes are given only for firm matches. Some rows have no size entry. The others give once, few or many, or a class for an expanded clone.

V: TRBV28; size: once; J: TRBJ2-3; D: NA; DNA: TGTGCCAGCAGCGGGGGCTCTAAGGGCACAGATACGCAGTATTTT; CDR3: CASSGGSKGTDTQYF
V: TRBV2; size: NA; J: TRBJ2-3; D: TRBD2; DNA: TGTGCCAGCAGTGAATCCCCTAGCGGGAGTAGCACAGATACGCAGTATTTT; CDR3: CASSESPSGSSTDTQYF
V: TRBV15; size: NA; J: TRBJ1-5; D: NA; DNA: TGTGCCACCAGCACCCTGGTAATAGGACTCACCCATAGCAATCAGCCCCAGCATTTT; CDR3: CATSTLVIGLTHSNQPQHF
V: TRBV28; size: NA; J: TRBJ1-4; D: TRBD1; DNA: TGTGCCAGCAGTTTGAGGCAGGGGGCAGCTAATGAAAAACTGTTTTTT; CDR3: CASSLRQGAANEKLFF
V: TRBV28; size: NA; J: TRBJ1-4; D: TRBD1; DNA: TGTGCCAGCAGTTTACGGACAGGGGGGAATGAAAAACTGTTTTTT; CDR3: CASSLRTGGNEKLFF
V: TRBV6-6; size: NA; J: TRBJ2-7; D: TRBD2; DNA: TGTGCCAGCAGTTACTATGGGACTAGCGGGCGCTACGAGCAGTACTTC; CDR3: CASSYYGTSGRYEQYF
V: TRBV5-6; size: NA; J: TRBJ2-5; D: TRBD2; DNA: TGTGCCAGCAGCCCCCCCAATAGCGGGGTCTGGGGGACCCAGTACTTC; CDR3: CASSPPNSGVWGTQYF
V: TRBV4-1; size: NA; J: TRBJ2-7; D: TRBD2; DNA: TGCGCCAGCAGCCAAGAAGACAGGACTAGCGGGAGTGGAGCCTACGAGCAGTACTTC; CDR3: CASSQEDRTSGSGAYEQYF
V: TRBV5-1; size: NA; J: TRBJ2-7; D: NA; DNA: TGCGCCAGCAGCTTGAGCTACCCTACTTCCTACGAGCAGTACTTC; CDR3: CASSLSYPTSYEQYF
V: TRBV11-2; size: NA; J: TRBJ2-3; D: NA; DNA: TGTGCCAGCAGCTTCGTCGCAGATACGCAGTATTTT; CDR3: CASSFVADTQYF
V: TRBV7-2; size: NA; J: TRBJ2-7; D: TRBD2; DNA: TGTGCCAGCAGCCCCACTAGCGGGAGGGCCGAGCAGTACTTC; CDR3: CASSPTSGRAEQYF
V: TRBV27; size: once; J: TRBJ2-5; D: TRBD2; DNA: TGTGCCAGCAGTTTAGGAGGTCTAGCGGGAGGTCAAGAGACCCAGTACTTC; CDR3: CASSLGGLAGGQETQYF
V: TRBV5-4; size: NA; J: TRBJ2-5; D: TRBD2; DNA: TGTGCCAGCAGAAAGGGGACTAGCGAGACCCAGTACTTC; CDR3: CASRKGTSETQYF
V: TRBV7-2; size: NA; J: TRBJ2-1; D: NA; DNA: TGTGCCAGCAGTTTACTCGGGACGGATTACAATGAGCAGTTCTTC; CDR3: CASSLLGTDYNEQFF
V: TRBV28; size: NA; J: TRBJ1-5; D: TRBD1; DNA: TGTGCCAGCCAGCGGGACAGTAATCAGCCCCAGCATTTT; CDR3: CASQRDSNQPQHF
V: TRBV15; size: NA; J: TRBJ2-7; D: TRBD2; DNA: TGTGCCACCAGCAGAGATTCGGCTAGCGGGTTGGACCAGTACTTC; CDR3: CATSRDSASGLDQYF
V: TRBV5-4; size: NA; J: TRBJ2-3; D: NA; DNA: TGTGCCAGCAGCTTGGCTCTAGTGGATACGCAGTATTTT; CDR3: CASSLALVDTQYF